These 15 T cell receptor beta chains originate from one sample sequenced in a study of T cell responses to AZD1222 COVID-19 vaccine. Clones were sequenced by immunoSEQ multiplex PCR, and TCRdb holds only the in-frame ones, with some missing. The sample contains approximately 150,000 clones, less than 95% of which appear only once. The source was peripheral blood, collected on day 0 of AZD1222 vaccination. The source of these receptors is an adult in good health.

The J gene is TRBJ2-1, the V gene TRBV5-4; TRBD2 agrees at 9 bases. V shed 4 bases, J shed 6 bases, and the junction held 11 bases outside the gene matches. Germline V gives CDR1 SGHNT, CDR2 YYREEE (reference sequence). The CDR3 is 16 amino acids. This CDR3 reads CASSRGREGVGNEQFF. The CDR3 DNA reads TGTGCCAGCAGCAGGGGGCGGGAGGGTGTGGGCAATGAGCAGTTCTTC.

A note on this clone: At the DNA level, this CDR3 is encoded by other sequences in the same sample as well. The J gene is TRBJ1-1, the V gene TRBV12-5; D not resolved. The CDR3 is made up of 11 amino acids. V dropped 1 base and J dropped 5 bases, with 2 bases sitting between them. Looked up from germline, CDR1 is LGHNT and CDR2 is FRNRAP. The CDR3 is CASGLGTEAFF. The DNA of the CDR3 is TGTGCTAGTGGTTTGGGGACTGAAGCTTTCTTT.

CDR3: CASSLEVLNTEAFF. The CDR3 coding sequence is TGCGCCAGCAGCTTGGAAGTTCTAAACACTGAAGCTTTCTTT. The gene calls are TRBV5-1 and TRBJ1-1; D is unresolved. The CDR3 is made up of 14 amino acids. V lost 0 bases and J 2 bases, leaving 8 bases between the germline ends. CDR1 and CDR2 from the germline V gene are SGHRS and YFSETQ.

J is TRBJ1-1 and V is TRBV11-1; D is unresolved. CDR1 is SGHAT and CDR2 is FQDESV in the germline V gene (reference sequence). V gave up 1 base and J gave up 3 bases, with 12 bases separating them. This CDR3 has 15 amino acids. The CDR3 DNA reads TGTGCCAGCAGCTTAGGCCCTTACAGCGACACTGAAGCTTTCTTT. Amino acids: CASSLGPYSDTEAFF.

V usage is TRBV6-2 or TRBV6-3 and J usage is TRBJ1-1; 8 positions agree with TRBD1. V gave up 4 bases and J gave up 8 bases; unmatched junction bases: 6. The CDR3 extends over 13 amino acids. Germline V lookup: CDR1 MNHEY, CDR2 SVGEGT. DNA for the CDR3: TGTGCCAGCAGTTTCCCGACAGGGGCAGAAGCTTTCTTT. Translation: CASSFPTGAEAFF.

The chain uses TRBV10-1 and TRBJ2-7; D remains unclear. Trimming pared 0 bases from V and 5 bases from J, leaving 11 bases between. CDR1 WNHNN and CDR2 SYGVQD come from the germline V gene (reference sequence). The CDR3 totals 14 residues. In DNA form, the CDR3 reads TGCGCCAGCAGTGAGTCGAGAACAATAGACGAGCAGTACTTC. Amino acids: CASSESRTIDEQYF.

The rearrangement links TRBV18 to TRBJ2-7; TRBD1 matches 10 bases. CDR3 length equals 14 residues. Germline V gene lookup returns CDR1 KGHSH and CDR2 LQKENI. After removal of 3 bases from V and 6 bases from J, the junction contained 5 bases not matched to a gene. The DNA for the CDR3 is TGTGCCAGCTCACCGGGGACAGGGGAAGGCGAGCAGTACTTC. This sequence encodes CASSPGTGEGEQYF.

The chain joins TRBV19 to TRBJ2-3; 14 nucleotides align to TRBD2. The length of the CDR3 is 23 residues. V shed 6 bases and J 0 bases; nucleotides not matched to a gene: 23. CDR1 is LNHDA, CDR2 SQIVND, per germline (reference sequence). CDR3 in amino acids: CASSTRPGLAGVKLGKSTDTQYF. The CDR3 bases are TGTGCCAGTAGCACAAGACCGGGACTAGCGGGAGTGAAGTTGGGAAAAAGCACAGATACGCAGTATTTT.

The V gene is TRBV7-8, the J gene TRBJ1-1; D remains unclear. CDR3 length: 15 residues. Trimming left V 1 base short and J 0 bases short, with 9 bases between. The V gene's germline CDR1 is SGHVS and CDR2 FQNEAQ. The CDR3 loop reads CASSLETIVNTEAFF. The CDR3, as DNA: TGTGCCAGCAGCTTAGAAACTATCGTGAACACTGAAGCTTTCTTT.

The V gene is TRBV3-1 (or the pseudogene TRBV3-2), the J gene TRBJ1-2; the D gene is possibly TRBD1 (6 bases). The CDR3 covers 14 residues. Per the germline V gene, CDR1 is LGHDT and CDR2 is YNNKEL (reference sequence). The V end lost 1 base, the J end lost 2 bases, and 8 bases lay between the germline ends. The CDR3 protein is CASSQGRGNYGYTF. For the CDR3, the DNA is TGTGCCAGCAGCCAAGGGAGGGGGAACTATGGCTACACCTTC.

CDR3: CAGGGSSYEQYF. CDR3 in DNA: TGTGCCGGAGGGGGAAGCTCTTACGAGCAGTACTTC. V and J are TRBV10-3 and TRBJ2-7; perhaps D is TRBD1 or TRBD2 (6 bases each). V lost 11 bases, J lost 4 bases, and 15 bases lay in between. The CDR3 runs to 12 residues. CDR1 ENHRY and CDR2 SYGVKD come from the germline V gene.

The rearrangement joins TRBV18 to TRBJ1-2; no clear D gene. Germline-derived CDR1 and CDR2 are KGHSH and LQKENI. There are 12 residues in the CDR3. V dropped 0 bases and J dropped 7 bases, with 6 bases sitting between them. CDR3 sequence: CASSPPTTGYTF. CDR3 DNA sequence: TGTGCCAGCTCACCACCGACCACTGGCTACACCTTC.

V usage is TRBV6-5 and J usage is TRBJ1-2; the D gene is possibly TRBD1 (5 bases). With 8 bases removed from V and 6 bases from J, the gap between germline ends came to 13 bases. This CDR3 is built from 12 residues. Looked up from germline, CDR1 is MNHEY and CDR2 is SVGAGI. CDR3: CASFGGWDGYTF. CDR3 DNA: TGTGCCAGCTTTGGGGGATGGGATGGCTACACCTTC.

A single count supports this clone. The chain uses TRBV29-1 and TRBJ2-1; either TRBD1 or TRBD2 may supply D (6 bases each). V was cut by 6 bases and J by 3 bases, with 15 bases left in between. This CDR3 is built from 14 residues. Looked up from germline, CDR1 is SQVTM and CDR2 is ANQGSEA. The CDR3 DNA reads TGCAGCGTGGGGGGCCAAAGTTTCTACAATGAGCAGTTCTTC. Translation gives CSVGGQSFYNEQFF.

The chain couples TRBV4-1 to TRBJ2-1, with 11 bases fitting TRBD1. V lost 0 bases, J lost 1 base, and 14 bases stayed unmatched. The CDR3 contains 21 residues. Germline values: CDR1 MGHRA, CDR2 YSYEKL. The CDR3 DNA is TGCGCCAGCAGCCAAGATCTTACGTCGGACAGGGGGCGGAGGTCCTACAATGAGCAGTTCTTC. Translation gives CASSQDLTSDRGRRSYNEQFF.